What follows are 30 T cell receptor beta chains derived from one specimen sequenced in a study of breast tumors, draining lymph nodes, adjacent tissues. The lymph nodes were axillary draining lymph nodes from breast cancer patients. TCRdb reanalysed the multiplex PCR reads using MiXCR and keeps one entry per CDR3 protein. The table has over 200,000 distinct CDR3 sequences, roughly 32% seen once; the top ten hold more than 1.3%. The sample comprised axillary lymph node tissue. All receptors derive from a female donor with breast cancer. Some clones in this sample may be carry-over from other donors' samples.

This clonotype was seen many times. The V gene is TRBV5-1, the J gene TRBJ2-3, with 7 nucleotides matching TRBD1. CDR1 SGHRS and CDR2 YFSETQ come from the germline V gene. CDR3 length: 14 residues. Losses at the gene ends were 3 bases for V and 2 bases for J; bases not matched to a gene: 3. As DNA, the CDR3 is TGCGCCAGCAGCTGGGACAGCCCCACAGATACGCAGTATTTT. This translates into CASSWDSPTDTQYF.

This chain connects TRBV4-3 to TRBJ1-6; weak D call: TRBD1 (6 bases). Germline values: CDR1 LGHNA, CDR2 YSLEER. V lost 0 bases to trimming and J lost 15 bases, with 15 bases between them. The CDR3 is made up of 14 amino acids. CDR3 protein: CASSQDRTGGVLHF. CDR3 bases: TGCGCCAGCAGCCAAGACCGGACGGGGGGCGTCCTCCACTTT.

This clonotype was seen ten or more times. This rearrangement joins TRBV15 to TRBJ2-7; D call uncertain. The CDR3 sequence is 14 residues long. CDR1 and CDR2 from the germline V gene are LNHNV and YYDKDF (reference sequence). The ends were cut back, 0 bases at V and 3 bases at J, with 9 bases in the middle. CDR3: CATSRDPKGYEQYF. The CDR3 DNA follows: TGTGCCACCAGCAGAGATCCGAAGGGCTACGAGCAGTACTTC.

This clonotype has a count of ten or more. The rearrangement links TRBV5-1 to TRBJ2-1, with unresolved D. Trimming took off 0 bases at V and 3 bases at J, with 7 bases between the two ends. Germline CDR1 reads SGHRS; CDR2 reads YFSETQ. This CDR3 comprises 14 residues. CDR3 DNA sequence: TGCGCCAGCAGCTTGGCAGCCAACTACAATGAGCAGTTCTTC. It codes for CASSLAANYNEQFF.

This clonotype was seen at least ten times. The CDR3 here is CATSRDGREGQYF. Written as DNA, the CDR3 is TGTGCCACCAGCAGAGATGGGAGGGAGGGCCAGTACTTC. V gene TRBV15 combines with J gene TRBJ2-5; 7 bases are a match to TRBD2. CDR1 is LNHNV and CDR2 is YYDKDF in the germline V gene (reference sequence). The CDR3 consists of 13 residues. After removal of 0 bases from V and 10 bases from J, the junction contained 5 bases not matched to a gene. Filled out from reference TRBV15 and TRBJ2-5, the complete variable domain reads DAMVIQNPRYQVTQFGKPVTLSCSQTLNHNVMYWYQQKSSQAPKLLFHYYDKDFNNEADTPDNFQSRRPNTSFCFLDIRSPGLGDTAMYLCATSRDGREGQYFGPGTRLLVL.

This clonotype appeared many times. The CDR3 DNA reads as TGTGCCAGCAGTGGGACAGCTCAAGAGACCCAGTACTTC. As protein: CASSGTAQETQYF. The J gene is TRBJ2-5, the V gene TRBV2, with D perhaps matching TRBD1 (6 bases). V lost 4 bases, J lost 2 bases, and 8 bases lay in between. The germline CDR1 and CDR2 sequences are SNHLY and FYNNEI. This CDR3 spans 13 amino acids.

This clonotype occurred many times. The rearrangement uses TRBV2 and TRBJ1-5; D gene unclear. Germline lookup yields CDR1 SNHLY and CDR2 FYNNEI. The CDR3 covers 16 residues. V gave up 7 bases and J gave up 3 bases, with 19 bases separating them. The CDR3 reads CASTDFIGRNNQPQHF. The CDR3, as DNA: TGTGCCAGCACCGATTTTATTGGACGGAACAATCAGCCCCAGCATTTT.

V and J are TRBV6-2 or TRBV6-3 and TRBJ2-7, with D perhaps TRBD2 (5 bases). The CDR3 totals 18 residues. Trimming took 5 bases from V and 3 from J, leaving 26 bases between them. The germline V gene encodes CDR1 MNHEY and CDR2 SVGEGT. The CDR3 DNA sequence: TGTGCCAGCAGTCACCCGGTGGGTCCGGGCCTCGGACTCTACGAGCAGTACTTC. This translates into CASSHPVGPGLGLYEQYF.

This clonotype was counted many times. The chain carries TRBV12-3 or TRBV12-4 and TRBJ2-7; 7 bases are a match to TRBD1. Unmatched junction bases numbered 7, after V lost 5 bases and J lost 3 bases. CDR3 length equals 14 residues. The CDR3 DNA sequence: TGTGCCAGCAGTGGGACAGAGTCCTTCTACGAGCAGTACTTC. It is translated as CASSGTESFYEQYF.

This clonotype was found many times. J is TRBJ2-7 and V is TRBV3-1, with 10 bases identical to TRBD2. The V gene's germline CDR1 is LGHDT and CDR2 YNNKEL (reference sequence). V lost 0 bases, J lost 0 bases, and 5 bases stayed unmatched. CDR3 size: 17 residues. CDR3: CASSQELAGPSSYEQYF. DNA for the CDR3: TGTGCCAGCAGCCAAGAACTAGCGGGACCCAGCTCCTACGAGCAGTACTTC.

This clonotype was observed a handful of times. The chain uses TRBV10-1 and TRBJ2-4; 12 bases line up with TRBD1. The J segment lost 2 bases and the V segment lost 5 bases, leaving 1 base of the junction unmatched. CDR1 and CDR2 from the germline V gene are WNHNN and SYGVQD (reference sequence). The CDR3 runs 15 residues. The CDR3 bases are TGCGCCAGCAGTCGGGACAGGGGGCCCAAAAACATTCAGTACTTC. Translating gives CASSRDRGPKNIQYF.

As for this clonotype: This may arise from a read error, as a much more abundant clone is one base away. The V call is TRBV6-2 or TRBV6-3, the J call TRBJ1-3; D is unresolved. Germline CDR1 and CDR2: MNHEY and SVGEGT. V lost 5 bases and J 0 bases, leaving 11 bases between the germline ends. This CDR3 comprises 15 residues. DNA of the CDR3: TGTGCCAGCAGTCAGACTAGACACTCTGGAAACACCATATATTTT. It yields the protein CASSQTRHSGNTIYF.

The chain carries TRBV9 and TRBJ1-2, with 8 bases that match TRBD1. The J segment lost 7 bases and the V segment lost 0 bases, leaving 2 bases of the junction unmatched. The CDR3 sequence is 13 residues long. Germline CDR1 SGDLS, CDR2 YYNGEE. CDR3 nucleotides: TGTGCCAGCAGCGTAGCAGGACAGGGTGGCTACACCTTC. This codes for CASSVAGQGGYTF.

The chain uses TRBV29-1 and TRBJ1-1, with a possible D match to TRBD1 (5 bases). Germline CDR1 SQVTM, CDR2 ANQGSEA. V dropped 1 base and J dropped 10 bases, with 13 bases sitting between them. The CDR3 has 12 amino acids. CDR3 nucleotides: TGCAGCGTTGAAGCAGGGAGTAGGGGAGCTTTCTTT. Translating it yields CSVEAGSRGAFF.

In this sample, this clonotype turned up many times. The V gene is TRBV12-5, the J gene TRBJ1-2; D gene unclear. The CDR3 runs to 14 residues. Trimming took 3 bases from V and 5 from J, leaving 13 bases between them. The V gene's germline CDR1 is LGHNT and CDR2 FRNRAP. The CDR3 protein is CASGLALREYGYTF. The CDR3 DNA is TGTGCTAGTGGTTTAGCCCTTCGCGAATATGGCTACACCTTC.

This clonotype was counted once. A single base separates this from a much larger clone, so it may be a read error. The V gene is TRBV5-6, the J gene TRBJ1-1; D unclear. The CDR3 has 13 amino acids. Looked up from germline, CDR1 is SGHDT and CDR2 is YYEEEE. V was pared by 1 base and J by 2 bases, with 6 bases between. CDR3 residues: CASSLSHNTEAFF. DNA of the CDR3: TGTGCCAGCAGCTTGAGCCACAACACTGAAGCTTTCTTT.

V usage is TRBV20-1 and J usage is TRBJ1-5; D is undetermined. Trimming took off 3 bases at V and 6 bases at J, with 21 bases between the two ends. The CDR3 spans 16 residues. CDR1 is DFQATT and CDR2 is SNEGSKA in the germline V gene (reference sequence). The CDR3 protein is CSASVAAGRVSQPQHF. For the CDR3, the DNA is TGCAGTGCTAGCGTGGCAGCGGGAAGGGTCAGTCAGCCCCAGCATTTT.

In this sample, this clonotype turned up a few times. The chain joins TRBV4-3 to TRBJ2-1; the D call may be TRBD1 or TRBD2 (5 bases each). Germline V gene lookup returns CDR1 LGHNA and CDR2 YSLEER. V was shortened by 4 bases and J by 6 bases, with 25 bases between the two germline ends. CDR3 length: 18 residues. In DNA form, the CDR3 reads TGCGCCAGCAGCCCCCTGGGCGGTTCGGGACCCTTCGGCAATGAGCAGTTCTTC. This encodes CASSPLGGSGPFGNEQFF.

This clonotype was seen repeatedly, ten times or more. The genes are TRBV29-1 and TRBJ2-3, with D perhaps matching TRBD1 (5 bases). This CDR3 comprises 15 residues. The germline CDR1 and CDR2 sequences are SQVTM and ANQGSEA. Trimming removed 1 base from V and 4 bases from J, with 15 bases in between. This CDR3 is CSVEGQPGSPDTQYF. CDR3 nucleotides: TGCAGCGTTGAAGGACAGCCGGGTAGTCCAGATACGCAGTATTTT.

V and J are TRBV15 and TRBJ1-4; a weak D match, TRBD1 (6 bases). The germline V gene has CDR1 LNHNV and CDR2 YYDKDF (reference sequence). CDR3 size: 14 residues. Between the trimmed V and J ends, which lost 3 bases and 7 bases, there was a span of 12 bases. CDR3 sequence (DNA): TGTGCCACCAGCAGGGGGGGACAAGGTGAAAAACTGTTTTTT. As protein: CATSRGGQGEKLFF.

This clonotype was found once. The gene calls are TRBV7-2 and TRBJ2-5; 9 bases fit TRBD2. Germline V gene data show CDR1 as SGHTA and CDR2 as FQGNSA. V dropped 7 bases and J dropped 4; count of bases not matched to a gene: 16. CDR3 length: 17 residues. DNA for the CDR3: TGTGCCAGCACTCCGGCCCTGGGGACTAGCCCGGTAGAGACCCAGTACTTC. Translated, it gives CASTPALGTSPVETQYF.

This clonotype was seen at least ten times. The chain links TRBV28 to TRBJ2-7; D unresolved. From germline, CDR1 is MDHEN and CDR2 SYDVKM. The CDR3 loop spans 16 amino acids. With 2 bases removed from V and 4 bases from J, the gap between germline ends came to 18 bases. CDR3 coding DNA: TGTGCCAGCAGTTTAGGAGTCCCCTATGGAACTTACGAGCAGTACTTC. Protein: CASSLGVPYGTYEQYF.

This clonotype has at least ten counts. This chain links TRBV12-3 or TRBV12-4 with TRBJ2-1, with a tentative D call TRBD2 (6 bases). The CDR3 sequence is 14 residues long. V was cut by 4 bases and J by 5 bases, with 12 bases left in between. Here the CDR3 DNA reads TGTGCCAGCAGTTCTCGGGAGTCCAACAATGAGCAGTTCTTC. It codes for CASSSRESNNEQFF.

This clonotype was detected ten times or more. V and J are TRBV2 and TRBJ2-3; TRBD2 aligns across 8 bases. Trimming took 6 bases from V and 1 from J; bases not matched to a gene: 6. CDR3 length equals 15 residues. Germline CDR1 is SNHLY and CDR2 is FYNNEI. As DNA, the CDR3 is TGTGCCAGCAGGGGAGCAGCGGGAGGCACAGATACGCAGTATTTT. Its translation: CASRGAAGGTDTQYF.

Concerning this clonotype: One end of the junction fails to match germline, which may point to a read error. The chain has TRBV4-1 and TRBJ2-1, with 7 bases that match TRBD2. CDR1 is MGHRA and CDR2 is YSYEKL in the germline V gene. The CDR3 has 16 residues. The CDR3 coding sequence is TGCGCCAGCGGCCAAGAGTCTAGCGGTGGCTACAATGAGCAGTTCTTC. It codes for CASGQESSGGYNEQFF.

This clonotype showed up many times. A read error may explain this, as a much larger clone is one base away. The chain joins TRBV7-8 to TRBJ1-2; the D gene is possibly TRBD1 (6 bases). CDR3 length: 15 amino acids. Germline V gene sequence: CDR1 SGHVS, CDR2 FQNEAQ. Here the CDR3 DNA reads TGTGCCAGCAGCTCGGATGGGGGGGGACACTATGGCTACCCCTTC. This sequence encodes CASSSDGGGHYGYPF.

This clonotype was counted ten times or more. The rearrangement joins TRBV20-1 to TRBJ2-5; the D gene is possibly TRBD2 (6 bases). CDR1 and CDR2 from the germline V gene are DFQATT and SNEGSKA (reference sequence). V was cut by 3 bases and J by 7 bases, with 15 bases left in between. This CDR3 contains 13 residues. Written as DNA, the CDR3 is TGCAGTGCTAGGAGCCGGGACTGGGGGACCCAGTACTTC. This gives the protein CSARSRDWGTQYF.

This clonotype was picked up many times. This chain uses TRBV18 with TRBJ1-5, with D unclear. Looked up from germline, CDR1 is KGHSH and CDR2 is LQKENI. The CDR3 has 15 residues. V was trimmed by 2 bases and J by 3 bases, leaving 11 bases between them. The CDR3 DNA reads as TGTGCCAGCTCACCAGCCGCAGGTCTCAATCAGCCCCAGCATTTT. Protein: CASSPAAGLNQPQHF.

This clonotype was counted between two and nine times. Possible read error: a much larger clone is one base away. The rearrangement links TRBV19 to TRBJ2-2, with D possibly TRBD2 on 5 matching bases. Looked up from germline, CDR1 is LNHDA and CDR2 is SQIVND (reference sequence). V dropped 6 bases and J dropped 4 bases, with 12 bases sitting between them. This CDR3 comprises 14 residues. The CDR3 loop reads CASRSEGGTGELFF. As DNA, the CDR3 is TGTGCCAGTAGAAGCGAGGGCGGCACCGGGGAGCTGTTTTTT.

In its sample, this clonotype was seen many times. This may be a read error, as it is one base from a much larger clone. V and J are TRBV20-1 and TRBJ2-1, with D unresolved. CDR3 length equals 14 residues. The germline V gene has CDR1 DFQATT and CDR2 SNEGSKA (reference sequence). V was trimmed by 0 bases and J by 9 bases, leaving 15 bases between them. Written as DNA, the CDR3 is TGCAGTGCTAGAGATCAAGAGACCCGCACTGAGCAGTTCTTC. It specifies CSARDQETRTEQFF.